These 30 T cell receptor beta chains originate from one sample sequenced in a study of technical replicates of blood from several donors. Sequencing was performed with immunoSEQ multiplex PCR; in TCRdb, only in-frame clones are kept and a portion is missing. The sample records roughly 79,000 clones, 95% being singletons. Material for sequencing was T cells isolated from PBMCs. The receptors were gathered from a human donor in good health.

This clone was seen a few times. The chain carries TRBV6-5 and TRBJ1-5; the D gene is possibly TRBD1 (6 bases). Trimming removed 6 bases at V and 12 bases at J, with 12 bases between. Germline-derived CDR1 and CDR2 are MNHEY and SVGAGI. The CDR3 loop spans 11 amino acids. CDR3 region: CASSQGTLQHF. DNA of the CDR3: TGTGCCAGCAGCCAGGGGACACTCCAGCATTTT.

The rearrangement joins TRBV16 to TRBJ1-4; D not certain. Trimming pared 0 bases from V and 8 bases from J, leaving 4 bases between. The CDR3 has 12 amino acids. Germline V gene sequence: CDR1 KGHSY, CDR2 FQNENV. The CDR3 nucleotides are TGTGCCAGCAGCCAATCCCCGGAAAAACTGTTTTTT. Amino acid sequence: CASSQSPEKLFF.

The chain has TRBV5-4 and TRBJ2-3; 8 positions match TRBD2. The V segment lost 3 bases and the J segment 5 bases; nucleotides outside the gene matches: 8. This CDR3 has 15 residues. CDR1 and CDR2 (germline): SGHNT, YYREEE (reference sequence). The CDR3: CASSSISGSGDTQYF. DNA for the CDR3: TGTGCCAGCAGCTCCATCAGCGGGAGTGGAGATACGCAGTATTTT. Using reference TRBV5-4 and TRBJ2-3 for the parts outside the CDR3, the full variable domain is ETGVTQSPTHLIKTRGQQVTLRCSSQSGHNTVSWYQQALGQGPQFIFQYYREEENGRGNFPPRFSGLQFPNYSSELNVNALELDDSALYLCASSSISGSGDTQYFGPGTRLTVL.

This clone has just one count. The chain carries TRBV6-1 and TRBJ1-4; 7 positions match TRBD1. The CDR3 contains 16 residues. Trimming cost V 4 bases and J 2 bases; bases outside gene matches: 7. Germline V gene lookup returns CDR1 MNHNS and CDR2 SASEGT. The CDR3 DNA follows: TGTGCCAGCAGTGGAGGGACAGCCCATACTAATGAAAAACTGTTTTTT. Protein product: CASSGGTAHTNEKLFF.

This clone was seen just once. This chain links TRBV6-4 with TRBJ2-1, with a tentative D call TRBD2 (6 bases). The CDR3 is 14 residues long. CDR1 is MRHNA and CDR2 is SNTAGT in the germline V gene. Deletions cut 1 base from V and 5 bases from J, with 9 bases between. Written as DNA, the CDR3 is TGTGCCAGCAGTGACTTTAGCGGAAACAATGAGCAGTTCTTC. Residues: CASSDFSGNNEQFF.

The V call is TRBV20-1, the J call TRBJ2-3; D possibly corresponds to TRBD2 (6 bases). V was shortened by 5 bases and J by 10 bases, with 7 bases between the two germline ends. The germline gives CDR1 DFQATT, CDR2 SNEGSKA (reference sequence). This CDR3 spans 9 amino acids. CDR3 sequence: CSAGTPQYF. CDR3 in DNA: TGCAGTGCTGGGACTCCGCAGTATTTT.

The chain is built from TRBV11-3 and TRBJ2-7; D not resolved. Trimming left V 3 bases short and J 6 bases short, with 15 bases between. The CDR3 is 14 residues long. Germline V gene data show CDR1 as SGHNT and CDR2 as YENEEA. The CDR3: CASSFFSLSGEQYF. DNA for the CDR3: TGTGCCAGCAGCTTTTTCAGCCTCTCGGGCGAGCAGTACTTC.

This chain uses TRBV19 with TRBJ2-5; a weak D match, TRBD2 (5 bases). The CDR3 has 18 amino acids. Germline V gene sequence: CDR1 LNHDA, CDR2 SQIVND (reference sequence). Trimming removed 1 base at V and 5 bases at J, with 23 bases between. The CDR3 spells CASSIGPALGHRRETQYF. The CDR3 coding sequence is TGTGCCAGTAGTATAGGCCCGGCCCTAGGCCATAGGAGGGAGACCCAGTACTTC.

The chain uses TRBV13 and TRBJ2-1; 8 positions match TRBD2. V lost 2 bases, J lost 5 bases, and 11 bases stayed unmatched. From germline, CDR1 is PRHDT and CDR2 FYEKMQ (reference sequence). This CDR3 has 17 residues. This chain's CDR3 is CASSLTPGLAEDNEQFF. In DNA form, the CDR3 reads TGTGCCAGCAGCTTAACCCCTGGACTAGCTGAGGACAATGAGCAGTTCTTC.

This clone was counted only a few times. The chain uses TRBV5-8 and TRBJ2-7; 11 bases are a match to TRBD2. The junction had 9 bases not matched to a gene; V was cut back by 4 bases and J by 0 bases. Germline lookup yields CDR1 SGHTS and CDR2 YDEGEE. There are 17 residues in the CDR3. The CDR3, as DNA: TGTGCCAGCAGCGAAACTAGCGGGAGTTTCCCCTCCTACGAGCAGTACTTC. It translates to CASSETSGSFPSYEQYF. The full variable domain, completed using reference TRBV5-8 and TRBJ2-7, is EAGVTQSPTHLIKTRGQQATLRCSPISGHTSVYWYQQALGLGLQFLLWYDEGEERNRGNFPPRFSGRQFPNYSSELNVNALELEDSALYLCASSETSGSFPSYEQYFGPGTRLTVT.

The CDR3 spells CASSLAILAGTGELFF. Written as DNA, the CDR3 is TGTGCCAGCAGCTTGGCCATCCTAGCGGGGACCGGGGAGCTGTTTTTT. The chain is built from TRBV5-6 and TRBJ2-2; TRBD2 matches at 9 bases. Germline CDR1 SGHDT, CDR2 YYEEEE. V trimming: 0 bases; J trimming: 5 bases; junction bases outside the gene matches: 5. The CDR3 consists of 16 residues.

V usage is TRBV6-1 and J usage is TRBJ2-7; no definite D call. Trimming removed 7 bases from V and 3 bases from J, with 10 bases in between. CDR3 size: 12 residues. Per the germline V gene, CDR1 is MNHNS and CDR2 is SASEGT. The CDR3 reads CASMYNSYEQYF. The CDR3 DNA follows: TGTGCCAGCATGTACAACAGCTACGAGCAGTACTTC.

The rearrangement uses TRBV4-1 and TRBJ1-4; TRBD1 agrees at 7 bases. The V segment lost 3 bases and the J segment 2 bases; nucleotides outside the gene matches: 3. The CDR3 length is 15 residues. Per the germline V gene, CDR1 is MGHRA and CDR2 is YSYEKL. CDR3: CASSQKGATNEKLFF. CDR3 DNA sequence: TGCGCCAGCAGCCAGAAGGGGGCGACTAATGAAAAACTGTTTTTT.

This chain connects TRBV28 to TRBJ2-5; TRBD2 matches 8 bases. The V gene end was trimmed by 5 bases and the J gene end by 4 bases; junction bases not matched to a gene: 9. Germline CDR1 MDHEN, CDR2 SYDVKM. The CDR3 has 15 residues. This chain's CDR3 is CASSPGLDGLETQYF. CDR3 bases: TGTGCCAGCAGTCCGGGACTAGATGGATTAGAGACCCAGTACTTC.

This chain connects TRBV7-3 to TRBJ1-1, with a weak D call TRBD1 (5 bases). This CDR3 is 14 amino acids long. Germline V gene data show CDR1 as SGHTA and CDR2 as FQGTGA. V gave up 0 bases and J gave up 2 bases, with 7 bases separating them. CDR3 coding DNA: TGTGCCAGCAGCTTAACTGGGACTAACACTGAAGCTTTCTTT. This sequence encodes CASSLTGTNTEAFF.

The V gene is TRBV27, the J gene TRBJ2-2; 14 bases line up with TRBD2. Germline lookup yields CDR1 MNHEY and CDR2 SMNVEV (reference sequence). After removal of 2 bases from V and 4 bases from J, the junction contained 0 bases not matched to a gene. The CDR3 has 16 amino acids. CDR3 region: CASSLGTSGSTGELFF. Here the CDR3 DNA reads TGTGCCAGCAGTTTAGGGACTAGCGGGAGCACCGGGGAGCTGTTTTTT.

This chain joins TRBV5-1 and TRBJ2-7; D is perhaps TRBD2 (6 bases). The CDR3 loop spans 15 amino acids. Germline V gene data show CDR1 as SGHRS and CDR2 as YFSETQ. The V end was cut by 5 bases, the J end by 3 bases, with 18 bases between. CDR3 sequence: CASRFNPGLDYEQYF. Written as DNA, the CDR3 is TGCGCCAGCAGATTCAATCCGGGACTTGACTACGAGCAGTACTTC.

Only one count was recorded for this clone. The chain combines TRBV6-1 with TRBJ2-3; TRBD2 matches 10 bases. In germline, CDR1 is MNHNS, CDR2 SASEGT. The CDR3 covers 17 residues. Trimming took 4 bases from V and 2 from J; bases not matched to a gene: 9. The CDR3 loop is CASSVTSGRELTDTQYF. CDR3 DNA: TGTGCCAGCAGTGTCACGAGCGGGAGGGAACTCACAGATACGCAGTATTTT.

This clone was counted a single time. In nucleotides, the CDR3 is TGTGCCAGCAGCTTGGCCGGGACTAGCGGTTACGAGCAGTACTTC. Encoded protein: CASSLAGTSGYEQYF. The rearrangement uses TRBV5-6 and TRBJ2-7; 11 nucleotides align to TRBD2. The V gene's germline CDR1 is SGHDT and CDR2 YYEEEE. The CDR3 sequence is 15 residues long. The V and J ends lost 0 bases and 4 bases, in that order; junction bases with no gene match: 3.

The chain is built from TRBV5-6 and TRBJ1-3, with 9 bases aligning to TRBD1. V shed 0 bases, J shed 6 bases, and the junction held 4 bases outside the gene matches. Per the germline V gene, CDR1 is SGHDT and CDR2 is YYEEEE. CDR3 length: 15 residues. CDR3 coding DNA: TGTGCCAGCAGCTTGGAAGGGACAGGGATAAACACCATATATTTT. Its protein product is CASSLEGTGINTIYF.

The chain employs TRBV6-5 and TRBJ1-3, with D uncertain. The CDR3 length is 14 residues. The ends were cut back, 2 bases at V and 4 bases at J, with 9 bases in the middle. Germline CDR1 is MNHEY and CDR2 is SVGAGI. The CDR3 DNA reads TGTGCCAGCAGTTACCAGGCTTCAGGAAACACCATATATTTT. This translates into CASSYQASGNTIYF.

This chain joins TRBV18 and TRBJ2-2; 9 nucleotides align to TRBD1. The CDR3 consists of 15 residues. Per the germline V gene, CDR1 is KGHSH and CDR2 is LQKENI. The V segment lost 7 bases and the J segment 6 bases; nucleotides outside the gene matches: 9. DNA for the CDR3: TGTGCCAGCTTGCTCTCCGGGACAGGGTCCGGGGAGCTGTTTTTT. Amino acids: CASLLSGTGSGELFF.

This clone is a singleton in its sample. V and J are TRBV7-8 and TRBJ1-2; 8 bases line up with TRBD1. V was pared by 2 bases and J by 4 bases, with 6 bases of the junction left unmatched. This CDR3 comprises 15 residues. The germline gives CDR1 SGHVS, CDR2 FQNEAQ. The DNA of the CDR3 is TGTGCCAGCAGCTTAACCAGGACAGGGTCCTATGGCTACACCTTC. Encoded protein: CASSLTRTGSYGYTF.

As DNA, the CDR3 is TGTGCCAGCAGCTTAGGAGGGGACTACACCTTC. It translates to CASSLGGDYTF. This chain joins TRBV5-6 and TRBJ1-2; D is perhaps TRBD1 (5 bases). Trimming removed 2 bases at V and 10 bases at J, with 9 bases between. CDR1 is SGHDT, CDR2 YYEEEE, per germline. CDR3 length: 11 residues.

This chain uses TRBV30 with TRBJ1-1; 7 bases line up with TRBD1. This CDR3 contains 14 residues. V lost 0 bases and J lost 11; bases outside the gene matches: 12. Germline V gene sequence: CDR1 GTSNPN, CDR2 SVGIG (reference sequence). The CDR3 nucleotides are TGTGCCTGGAGTGTACAAGGAGGGGGCCAGTGGGCTTTCTTT. The encoded protein is CAWSVQGGGQWAFF.

This chain connects TRBV2 to TRBJ2-2; 9 bases are shared with TRBD2. The CDR3 totals 17 residues. V trimming: 8 bases; J trimming: 5 bases; junction bases outside the gene matches: 15. Per germline, CDR1 SNHLY and CDR2 FYNNEI. The CDR3, as DNA: TGTGCCAGCTCCCCGGGGCGGGAGGGCCCTATGACCGGGGAGCTGTTTTTT. It is translated as CASSPGREGPMTGELFF.

This chain uses TRBV6-6 with TRBJ1-1, with D maybe TRBD1 (5 bases). The germline CDR1 and CDR2 sequences are MNHNY and SVGAGI (reference sequence). Trimming took off 7 bases at V and 4 bases at J, with 13 bases between the two ends. The CDR3 runs to 13 residues. The CDR3 sequence: CASTLSGGTEAFF. The CDR3, as DNA: TGTGCCAGCACCCTTTCCGGGGGCACTGAAGCTTTCTTT.

The CDR3 here is CASSQDLREINNEQFF. CDR3 coding DNA: TGTGCCAGCAGCCAAGATCTCCGGGAGATCAACAATGAGCAGTTCTTC. The chain has TRBV14 and TRBJ2-1, with a tentative D call TRBD2 (6 bases). Germline-derived CDR1 and CDR2 are SGHDN and FVKESK. Deletions cut 0 bases from V and 5 bases from J, with 14 bases between. The CDR3 totals 16 residues.

The V gene is TRBV2, the J gene TRBJ1-1; no clear D. CDR1 is SNHLY, CDR2 FYNNEI, per germline. CDR3 size: 12 residues. V was trimmed by 2 bases and J by 10 bases, leaving 11 bases between them. The CDR3: CASSEMAVGAFF. The DNA for the CDR3 is TGTGCCAGCAGTGAAATGGCAGTTGGAGCTTTCTTT.

This rearrangement joins TRBV9 to TRBJ2-2; 12 nucleotides line up with TRBD1. V lost 2 bases, J lost 8 bases, and 4 bases stayed unmatched. The CDR3 is 15 residues long. Germline CDR1 reads SGDLS; CDR2 reads YYNGEE. CDR3 bases: TGTGCCAGCAGCGTGGGACAGGGGGCGACAGGGGAGCTGTTTTTT. Amino acids: CASSVGQGATGELFF.